This paragraph covers one T cell receptor beta chain sequence. This clonotype was seen at least ten times. Its antigen is currently not known. Base qualities are not at hand, and no much larger clone is one base apart. The hyperthyroidism patients were between 18 and 65 years old and newly diagnosed, with a disease duration of less than 2 months. The study excluded patients with uncontrolled infections, other autoimmune diseases, pregnancy or lactation. Clinical symptoms, serum thyroxine and TRAb, thyroid ultrasound, and orbital computed tomography formed the basis for the diagnoses. For progressor patients, blood was drawn at the first diagnosis of hyperthyroidism, before any ophthalmopathy symptoms had appeared. Ficoll-Paque density gradient centrifugation was used to isolate PBMCs from about 10 ml of fresh peripheral blood. Patients classed as progressors first received a Graves' hyperthyroidism diagnosis and then went on to develop ophthalmopathy during follow-up. Trizol reagent was used to extract total RNA, and RNA quality was then checked on an Agilent 2100 Bioanalyzer.

The source of the sample is a study of T cells in Graves' hyperthyroidism and ophthalmopathy (dated by TCRdb to between 2017 and 2020). Looking at the study overall: Peripheral blood was collected at initial diagnosis, before any treatment. For training and testing, the roughly 97 patients in the discovery cohort were randomly divided in a 7:3 ratio. In about 6 Graves' hyperthyroidism patients, the study also compared T-cell repertoires from thyroid tissue with T-cell repertoires from blood. To identify distinguishing TCR V-J signatures, a discovery cohort of around 98 patients was used, comprising some 45 with Graves' ophthalmopathy and around 60 with stable Graves' hyperthyroidism. Prospective prediction of ophthalmopathy was tested in an independent validation cohort of 18 hyperthyroidism patients and some 17 patients who later progressed to ophthalmopathy. Once sampling was done, hyperthyroidism patients were given methimazole at a starting dose of 30 mg daily, whereas ophthalmopathy patients were given high-dose intravenous methylprednisolone. The paper reports TCR Vbeta CDR3 sequencing of 130 to 150 peripheral blood samples: under 45 ophthalmopathy, over 70 hyperthyroidism and approximately 17 progressor patients. Points the paper makes about the study in general: In cross-validation, a model built on a 13 V-J signature told ophthalmopathy apart from stable hyperthyroidism with 87.88% sensitivity and around 84% specificity, and in testing the same model reached 80%/75%. In validation, the model predicted progression to ophthalmopathy with 55% to 71% sensitivity and roughly 75% specificity, a median of approximately 6.7 months before onset. Most expanded thyroid clonotypes (frequency above 0.001) were also found in blood, which suggests that blood repertoires may mirror thyroid immune responses. Sample size was not statistically predetermined, and investigators were not blinded to group allocation.

The CDR1 and CDR2 encoded by the germline V gene (reference sequence) are MNHEY and SMNVEV. The CDR3 has 16 amino acids, counting the end cysteine and phenylalanine. The DNA shown is the 48-base CDR3, in frame from base 1. V drops 3 bases and J drops 2 bases, leaving 17 bases in between. Amplification of TCR beta CDR3 regions was carried out from RNA transcripts. A first-round RT-PCR of the TCR CDR3 used the HTBI primer set with the Qiagen OneStep RT-PCR kit. Libraries were constructed in a second round of multiplex PCR, after which size selection and purification were performed. Sequencing of the libraries was done on an Illumina HiSeq2000 using paired-end 100 bp reads. As for the original processing: Raw data were processed with SOAPnuke, discarding reads with adapters, uncalled bases, mean Phred below 15, or no exact constant-primer or identifier match. COPE v1.2.5 was used to merge the high-quality paired reads, and each unique nucleotide sequence was defined as a clonotype. MiTCR v1.1 was used to align the clonotypes against IMGT TRBV, TRBD and TRBJ reference segments. Only V-J combinations with frequency above 0.0001, covering about 99% of repertoires, were analysed. A TCS score was defined as the ratio between F50 (clonal expansion) and ExV (chaos), using BLOSUM62-based TCRdist between CDR3 peptides within each V-J. Welch's t-statistics and random forest reduced 500 to 650 V-J features to 13, which were used in a naive Bayes classifier (R e1071). In TCRdb, the public reads were trimmed at Q25 with fastp and aligned with MiXCR, with productive beta chains retained. Entries are consolidated by CDR3 protein sequence, retaining the most common genes and DNA. TCRdb's processing, not the study's, gives the V and J calls here. This sample comprises some 600,000 distinct CDR3 sequences, about 15% of them detected only once. The top ten clones comprise less than 6% of the sample.

Recombination linked TRBV27 to TRBJ2-7, with the D call tentatively TRBD1 or TRBD2, each fitting 5 bases. This TCR came from a woman aged 25 to 45 with Graves' hyperthyroidism that later progressed to Graves' ophthalmopathy. Sample: blood. The nucleotides are TGTGCCAGCAGTTTCCAGGGTGGGACGGTGGCCTACGAGCAGTACTTC. Translated, this gives CASSFQGGTVAYEQYF.